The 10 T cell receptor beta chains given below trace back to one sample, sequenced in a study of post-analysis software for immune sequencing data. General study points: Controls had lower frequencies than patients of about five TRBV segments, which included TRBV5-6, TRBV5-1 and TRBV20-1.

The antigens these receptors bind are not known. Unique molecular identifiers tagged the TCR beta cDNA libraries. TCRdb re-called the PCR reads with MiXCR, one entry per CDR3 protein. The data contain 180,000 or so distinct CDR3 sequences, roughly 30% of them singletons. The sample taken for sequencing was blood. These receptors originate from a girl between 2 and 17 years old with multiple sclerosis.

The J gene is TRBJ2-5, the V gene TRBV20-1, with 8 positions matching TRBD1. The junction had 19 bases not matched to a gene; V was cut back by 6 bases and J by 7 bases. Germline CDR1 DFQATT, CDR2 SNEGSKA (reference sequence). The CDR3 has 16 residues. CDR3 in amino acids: CSAESVGQGFLGTQYF. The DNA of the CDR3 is TGCAGTGCCGAAAGCGTTGGACAGGGTTTTTTAGGGACCCAGTACTTC.

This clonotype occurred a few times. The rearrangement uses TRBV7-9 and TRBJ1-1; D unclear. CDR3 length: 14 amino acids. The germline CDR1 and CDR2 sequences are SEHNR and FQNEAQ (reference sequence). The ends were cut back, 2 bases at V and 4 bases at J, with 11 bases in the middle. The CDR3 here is CASSLRVVGTEAFF. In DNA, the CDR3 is TGTGCCAGCAGCTTACGGGTTGTCGGCACTGAAGCTTTCTTT.

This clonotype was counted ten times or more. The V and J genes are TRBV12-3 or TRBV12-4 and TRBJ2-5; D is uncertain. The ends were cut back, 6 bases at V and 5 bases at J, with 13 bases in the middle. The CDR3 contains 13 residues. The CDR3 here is CASRLIGVETQYF. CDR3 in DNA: TGTGCCAGCAGGTTAATTGGGGTGGAGACCCAGTACTTC.

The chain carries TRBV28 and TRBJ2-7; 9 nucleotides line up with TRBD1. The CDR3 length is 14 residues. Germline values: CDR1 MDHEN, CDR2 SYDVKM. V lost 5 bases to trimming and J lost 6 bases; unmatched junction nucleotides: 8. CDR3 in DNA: TGTGCCAGCAGTCGGACAGGGGCGGGTTCCGAGCAGTACTTC. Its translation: CASSRTGAGSEQYF.

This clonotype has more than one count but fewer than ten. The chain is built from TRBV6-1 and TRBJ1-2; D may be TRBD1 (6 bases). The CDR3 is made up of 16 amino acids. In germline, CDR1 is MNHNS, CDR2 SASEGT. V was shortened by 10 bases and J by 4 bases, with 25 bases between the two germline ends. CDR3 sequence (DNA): TGTGCCACCCCGACAGGCACCCTGGGGTTTACCTATGGCTACACCTTC. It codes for CATPTGTLGFTYGYTF.

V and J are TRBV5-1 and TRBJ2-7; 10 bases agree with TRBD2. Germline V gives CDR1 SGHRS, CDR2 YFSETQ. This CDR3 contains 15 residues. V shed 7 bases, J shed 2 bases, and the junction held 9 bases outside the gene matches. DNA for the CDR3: TGCGCCAGCCACCTCGGGGGGACTAGCGCCTACGAGCAGTACTTC. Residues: CASHLGGTSAYEQYF.

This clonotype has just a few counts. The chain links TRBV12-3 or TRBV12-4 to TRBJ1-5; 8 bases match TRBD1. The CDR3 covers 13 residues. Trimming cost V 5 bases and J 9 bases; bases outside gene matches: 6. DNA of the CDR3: TGTGCCAGCAGTCTTGACAGGGGATGGCCCCAGCATTTT. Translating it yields CASSLDRGWPQHF.

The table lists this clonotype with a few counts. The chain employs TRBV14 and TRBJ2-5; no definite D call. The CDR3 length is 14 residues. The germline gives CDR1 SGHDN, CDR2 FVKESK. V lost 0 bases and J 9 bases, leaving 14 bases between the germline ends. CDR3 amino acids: CASSQDWGSWPQYF. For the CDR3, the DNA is TGTGCCAGCAGCCAAGATTGGGGATCTTGGCCCCAGTACTTC. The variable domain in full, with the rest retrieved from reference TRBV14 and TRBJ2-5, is EAGVTQFPSHSVIEKGQTVTLRCDPISGHDNLYWYRRVMGKEIKFLLHFVKESKQDESGMPNNRFLAERTGGTYSTLKVQPAELEDSGVYFCASSQDWGSWPQYFGPGTRLLVL.

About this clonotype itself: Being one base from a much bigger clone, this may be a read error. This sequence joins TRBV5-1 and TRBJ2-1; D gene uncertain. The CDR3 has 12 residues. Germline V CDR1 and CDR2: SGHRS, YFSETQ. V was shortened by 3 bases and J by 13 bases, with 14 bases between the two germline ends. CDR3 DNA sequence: TGCGCCAGCAGCTGGGTGGAAGAGACCCAGTTCTTC. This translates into CASSWVEETQFF.

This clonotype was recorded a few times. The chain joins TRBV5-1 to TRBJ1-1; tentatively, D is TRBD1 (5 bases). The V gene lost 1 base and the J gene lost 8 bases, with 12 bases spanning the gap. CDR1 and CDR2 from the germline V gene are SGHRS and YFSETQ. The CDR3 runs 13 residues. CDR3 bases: TGCGCCAGCAGCTTGATAGGCCCAGGGGAAGCTTTCTTT. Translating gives CASSLIGPGEAFF. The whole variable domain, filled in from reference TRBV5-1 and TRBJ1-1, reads KAGVTQTPRYLIKTRGQQVTLSCSPISGHRSVSWYQQTPGQGLQFLFEYFSETQRNKGNFPGRFSGRQFSNSRSEMNVSTLELGDSALYLCASSLIGPGEAFFGQGTRLTVV.